This entry is about one T cell receptor (beta chain). It lacks a known antigen. The run used an Illumina HiSeq 2000. TCR beta cDNA libraries were made by 5'RACE template switching that added a universal primer site and unique molecular identifiers. Synthesis of cDNA was primed from the TCR beta constant segment and was followed by two consecutive PCR amplification steps. Concerning the study's data processing: Reads were demultiplexed and grouped by UMI with MIGEC, and clonotypes were assembled and quantified with MiTCR. To remove erroneous sequences, TCR cDNA sequences were retained only when supported by two or more reads. The tcR package was used for downstream repertoire analysis, and clonotypes were matched between fractions using CDR3 nucleotide sequence together with V segment. VDJmatch was used to annotate antigen specificity against VDJdb, with one amino acid substitution allowed in CDR3. TCRdb reprocessed the reads and provides one entry for every CDR3 protein sequence; no DNA is given. These V and J calls derive from TCRdb rather than the authors' analysis. This sample's records show roughly 300,000 distinct CDR3 sequences. The biggest ten clones account for roughly 4.2% of the sample.

From a lookup of the germline V gene, CDR1 and CDR2 are MDHEN and SYDVKM. Including the terminal cysteine and phenylalanine, the CDR3 comprises 15 residues. The DNA is unrecorded. The data belong to a study of T cells expressing NK-cell markers (dated by TCRdb to the early 2020s). Notes on the research overall: In sorted CD3+CD56+NKG2C+, CD3+CD56+NKG2C- and CD3+CD56-NKG2C+ T-cell subsets from several donors, TCR beta-chain repertoires were profiled. The study sequenced eight donors, all healthy volunteers chosen at random: three men and five women. Among the eight sequenced donors, seven were HCMV-seropositive and one was HCMV-seronegative. Sequencing of the libraries produced 2 x 150 bp reads on Illumina HiSeq 2000/2500, MiSeq or NextSeq.

Points the paper makes about the study in general: In 5 to 7 donors, the dominant CD3+CD56+NKG2C+ clonotypes ranked among the top 10 CD8+ clonotypes, making up about 1.0-7.5% of CD8+ T cells. Those dominant clonotypes were again the most abundant among CD3+CD56-NKG2C+ cells in a handful of donors, at roughly 25-60.1%. Whether the expanded NKG2C-expressing T cell clones were specific for HCMV antigens was left unclear.

HCMV-specific IgG was detected in serum with a commercial ELISA kit to determine HCMV serostatus. Peripheral blood mononuclear cells were isolated from blood by Ficoll density gradient centrifugation. Recombination joined TRBV28 with TRBJ1-4; the D call from TCRdb, TRBD1, cannot be confirmed without DNA. The clonotype comes from a woman between 18 and 69 years old in good health. The sequencing input was blood T cells: a sorted CD56 or NKG2C T cell subset, CD4+ or CD8+ T cells, or bulk PBMC T cells (not recorded which). The encoded CDR3 is CASSTPGTTNEKLFF.